This TCR beta chain was retrieved from a study of cytomegalovirus exposure and HLA in healthy donors. Losses at the gene ends were 3 bases for V and 6 bases for J; bases not matched to a gene: 11. This CDR3 is built from 17 residues. Germline V CDR1 and CDR2: SGHRS, YFSETQ. This clone turned up a few times. Its antigen is as yet unknown. Study results and caveats: Earlier findings revealed that most TCR beta V segments proved productive either about 87% or about 30% of the time.

A multiplex PCR was run with 60 Vbeta primers and 13 Jbeta primers. TCRdb keeps only in-frame clones here, not all; method: immunoSEQ multiplex PCR. The sample has some 120,000 clones, around 9% seen once. The V and J genes are TRBV5-1 and TRBJ2-3; TRBD1 agrees at 12 bases. The origin of this receptor is a middle-aged man in good health and CMV-seronegative. The sample consisted of PBMCs. CDR3 protein: CASSWMGQGANRDTQYF. CDR3 in DNA: TGCGCCAGCAGCTGGATGGGACAGGGGGCTAATCGGGATACGCAGTATTTT.